This passage covers 25 T cell receptor beta chains from one sample sequenced in a study of blood T cell repertoires in COVID-19 (dated by TCRdb to 2018 to 2020). Library construction relied on the immunoSEQ multiplex PCR assay. TCRdb mirrors the immuneACCESS table, restricted to in-frame sequences. Some clones are absent from its copies; in checked studies, under half trace to an unresolved V gene, and the reason for the others is unknown. The sample contains 30,000 to 35,000 clones, roughly 85% of them found a single time. The ten most abundant clones make up 14% of the sample. The specimen sequenced was peripheral blood. The source of these receptors is a human donor with acute or convalescent COVID-19. The donor label of this sample is uncertain.

The CDR3 protein is CASSPGLVSGAGYTF. The CDR3 DNA reads TGTGCCAGCTCACCAGGTCTAGTGTCAGGGGCTGGCTACACCTTC. This chain connects TRBV18 to TRBJ1-2, with TRBD1 as a possible D gene (6 bases). V shed 2 bases and J shed 7 bases, with 17 bases lying between them. From germline, CDR1 is KGHSH and CDR2 LQKENI. CDR3 length equals 15 residues. The full variable domain, rest sourced from reference TRBV18 and TRBJ1-2, is NAGVMQNPRHLVRRRGQEARLRCSPMKGHSHVYWYRQLPEEGLKFMVYLQKENIIDESGMPKERFSAEFPKEGPSILRIQQVVRGDSAAYFCASSPGLVSGAGYTFGSGTRLTVV.

This chain joins TRBV10-3 and TRBJ1-1; TRBD1 matches 8 bases. The junction had 14 bases not matched to a gene; V was cut back by 3 bases and J by 5 bases. Germline V gives CDR1 ENHRY, CDR2 SYGVKD. The CDR3 totals 17 residues. This CDR3 is CAISDILGRTGGTEAFF. CDR3 nucleotides: TGTGCCATCAGTGATATCCTAGGACGTACAGGGGGGACTGAAGCTTTCTTT.

The V and J genes are TRBV6-5 and TRBJ1-1; the D gene is possibly TRBD1 (5 bases). The V and J ends lost 5 bases and 6 bases respectively, with 16 bases between them. The germline CDR1 and CDR2 sequences are MNHEY and SVGAGI. The CDR3 has 14 amino acids. CDR3 sequence: CASSHQKDRSEAFF. CDR3 coding DNA: TGTGCCAGCAGTCATCAAAAAGACAGATCTGAAGCTTTCTTT.

V and J are TRBV7-8 and TRBJ2-1; the match to TRBD2 covers 13 bases. Trimming at V came to 1 base and at J to 2 bases, leaving 8 bases not matched to a gene. The CDR3 is 19 residues long. Germline CDR1 reads SGHVS; CDR2 reads FQNEAQ. The CDR3 protein is CASSLEGLAGKGAYNEQFF. The CDR3 DNA is TGTGCCAGCAGCTTAGAGGGACTAGCGGGAAAAGGTGCCTACAATGAGCAGTTCTTC. Filled out from reference TRBV7-8 and TRBJ2-1, the complete variable domain reads GAGVSQSPRYKVAKRGQDVALRCDPISGHVSLFWYQQALGQGPEFLTYFQNEAQLDKSGLPSDRFFAERPEGSVSTLKIQRTQQEDSAVYLCASSLEGLAGKGAYNEQFFGPGTRLTVL.

This clone was seen a single time. As DNA, the CDR3 is TGTGCCAGCAGTTTGGTGGGGCCCAGTGAAGCTTTCTTT. Its translation is CASSLVGPSEAFF. V gene TRBV27 combines with J gene TRBJ1-1; possibly TRBD1 for D (5 bases). V lost 3 bases, J lost 7 bases, and 12 bases lay in between. The germline CDR1 and CDR2 sequences are MNHEY and SMNVEV (reference sequence). The CDR3 consists of 13 residues.

J is TRBJ1-2 and V is TRBV7-2, with 11 nucleotides matching TRBD1. The germline CDR1 and CDR2 sequences are SGHTA and FQGNSA. This CDR3 has 17 amino acids. J was trimmed by 1 base and V by 4 bases; bases with no gene match: 8. The CDR3 DNA follows: TGTGCCAGCAGCTCATACACCGGGACAGGGGGTAACTATGGCTACACCTTC. This translates into CASSSYTGTGGNYGYTF.

The chain joins TRBV7-6 to TRBJ2-7; D remains ambiguous. CDR1 and CDR2 (germline): SGHVS, FNYEAQ. This CDR3 has 14 amino acids. Trimming pared 5 bases from V and 5 bases from J, leaving 16 bases between. CDR3: CASSPYGDDNEQYF. CDR3 DNA sequence: TGTGCCAGCAGCCCCTACGGAGACGATAACGAGCAGTACTTC.

This chain connects TRBV6-4 to TRBJ2-3; 10 bases line up with TRBD2. The CDR3 is 15 residues long. The V gene's germline CDR1 is MRHNA and CDR2 SNTAGT. V lost 0 bases to trimming and J lost 4 bases; unmatched junction nucleotides: 1. CDR3 in DNA: TGTGCCAGCAGTGACTCTAGCGGGGGGCCAGATACGCAGTATTTT. Amino acids: CASSDSSGGPDTQYF.

V gene TRBV19 combines with J gene TRBJ1-1, with D tentatively TRBD1 (6 bases). The CDR3 is 13 residues long. The germline V gene encodes CDR1 LNHDA and CDR2 SQIVND (reference sequence). The V end was cut by 3 bases, the J end by 5 bases, with 10 bases between. The DNA of the CDR3 is TGTGCCAGTAGTATCCAGGGGCCGACTGAAGCTTTCTTT. Its protein is CASSIQGPTEAFF.

This clone appeared a few times. The chain uses TRBV11-3 and TRBJ1-3; D uncertain. The CDR3 totals 15 residues. V gave up 6 bases and J gave up 3 bases, with 15 bases separating them. CDR1 is SGHNT, CDR2 YENEEA, per germline. CDR3 region: CASSLTAVYGNTIYF. CDR3 nucleotides: TGTGCCAGCAGTCTAACAGCCGTCTATGGAAACACCATATATTTT.

Remarks on this clone: The identical CDR3 is also encoded by other nucleotide sequences in the sample. The gene calls are TRBV4-1 and TRBJ1-3, with unresolved D. CDR3 length: 18 residues. Trimming removed 0 bases at V and 0 bases at J, with 15 bases between. CDR1 is MGHRA, CDR2 YSYEKL, per germline. The CDR3 region has the DNA TGCGCCAGCAGCCAAGATGAACAGCCAACGCTCTCTGGAAACACCATATATTTT. Its protein is CASSQDEQPTLSGNTIYF.

This clone came up once. The CDR3 DNA follows: TGTGCCAGCAGTCGCCCCGGGACAGGGGACACTGAAGCTTTCTTT. Its translation is CASSRPGTGDTEAFF. The chain uses TRBV6-2 or TRBV6-3 and TRBJ1-1; 10 bases fit TRBD1. V dropped 5 bases and J dropped 3; count of bases not matched to a gene: 6. The CDR3 is made up of 15 amino acids. CDR1 is MNHEY, CDR2 SVGEGT, per germline.

This chain joins TRBV3-1 (or the pseudogene TRBV3-2) and TRBJ1-3, with D unclear. Germline CDR1 LGHDT, CDR2 YNNKEL (reference sequence). The CDR3 loop spans 14 amino acids. With 0 bases removed from V and 3 bases from J, the gap between germline ends came to 6 bases. CDR3 in amino acids: CASSQDGFGNTIYF. DNA of the CDR3: TGTGCCAGCAGCCAAGATGGCTTTGGAAACACCATATATTTT.

The chain has TRBV27 and TRBJ2-5, with 12 bases matching TRBD2. The germline CDR1 and CDR2 sequences are MNHEY and SMNVEV (reference sequence). This CDR3 comprises 17 residues. V shed 2 bases and J 6 bases; nucleotides not matched to a gene: 10. The CDR3 bases are TGTGCCAGCAGTTTAAATAGACTAGCGGGAGTTGGGCAGACCCAGTACTTC. Translating it yields CASSLNRLAGVGQTQYF.

DNA for the CDR3: TGTGCCAGCAGCCGGGGACAGAACACTGAAGCTTTCTTT. Protein sequence: CASSRGQNTEAFF. V is TRBV28 and J is TRBJ1-1; TRBD1 might be the D (6 bases). Trimming removed 6 bases from V and 1 base from J, with 9 bases in between. The length of the CDR3 is 13 residues. CDR1 is MDHEN, CDR2 SYDVKM, per germline.

The genes are TRBV7-9 and TRBJ2-1, with 8 bases fitting TRBD2. CDR1 and CDR2 (germline): SEHNR, FQNEAQ (reference sequence). The CDR3 loop spans 13 amino acids. J lost 7 bases, V lost 4 bases, and 3 bases had no gene match. CDR3 sequence reads: CASSSGGLNEQFF. In DNA, the CDR3 is TGTGCCAGCAGCTCGGGGGGGCTTAATGAGCAGTTCTTC.

The chain is built from TRBV13 and TRBJ1-1; D gene unclear. The CDR3 spans 15 residues. V lost 6 bases and J lost 1, with 15 bases in between. Germline CDR1 and CDR2: PRHDT and FYEKMQ (reference sequence). CDR3 DNA: TGTGCCAGCAGGCAGCTTACTGGAGGGAACACTGAAGCTTTCTTT. Its protein product is CASRQLTGGNTEAFF.

The V call is TRBV30, the J call TRBJ1-3; D unclear. V lost 7 bases to trimming and J lost 4 bases, with 17 bases between them. The CDR3 spans 14 residues. Looked up from germline, CDR1 is GTSNPN and CDR2 is SVGIG (reference sequence). The CDR3 loop is CASSRGTGGNTIYF. CDR3 bases: TGTGCCTCTAGTCGGGGTACGGGAGGAAACACCATATATTTT.

This rearrangement joins TRBV4-2 to TRBJ1-1; D possibly corresponds to TRBD1 (5 bases). Germline CDR1 LGHNA, CDR2 YNFKEQ. The germline V and J ends were trimmed by 5 bases and 3 bases, with 10 bases remaining between them. CDR3 length: 13 residues. The CDR3 loop is CASSTQGDTEAFF. As DNA, the CDR3 is TGTGCCAGCAGCACCCAAGGGGACACTGAAGCTTTCTTT.

The chain carries TRBV5-4 and TRBJ1-3; TRBD1 aligns across 11 bases. Germline-derived CDR1 and CDR2 are SGHNT and YYREEE (reference sequence). This CDR3 comprises 17 residues. The V gene end was trimmed by 4 bases and the J gene end by 0 bases; junction bases not matched to a gene: 6. The CDR3 loop reads CASSRGGTGGSGNTIYF. Written as DNA, the CDR3 is TGTGCCAGCAGCCGCGGCGGGACAGGGGGCTCTGGAAACACCATATATTTT.

V usage is TRBV28 and J usage is TRBJ2-7; 8 bases line up with TRBD1. The CDR3 spans 15 residues. The J segment lost 2 bases and the V segment lost 5 bases, leaving 8 bases of the junction unmatched. Germline V CDR1 and CDR2: MDHEN, SYDVKM. This chain's CDR3 is CASSPIADRAYEQYF. In nucleotides, the CDR3 is TGTGCCAGCAGTCCGATCGCGGACAGGGCCTACGAGCAGTACTTC.

The chain recombines TRBV2 with TRBJ2-7; the D gene is possibly TRBD1 (5 bases). V lost 7 bases, J lost 2 bases, and 12 bases lay in between. Germline V lookup: CDR1 SNHLY, CDR2 FYNNEI. There are 13 residues in the CDR3. CDR3 in DNA: TGTGCCAGCAACGTCAGGACAACCTACGAGCAGTACTTC. Translation: CASNVRTTYEQYF.

The genes are TRBV27 and TRBJ2-3; 11 bases fit TRBD2. The CDR3 has 15 residues. J was trimmed by 6 bases and V by 7 bases; bases with no gene match: 9. Looked up from germline, CDR1 is MNHEY and CDR2 is SMNVEV (reference sequence). The CDR3 loop is CASTISGGVPDTQYF. CDR3 DNA: TGTGCCAGCACCATTAGCGGGGGGGTTCCCGATACGCAGTATTTT.

This clone has just one count. The V call is TRBV18, the J call TRBJ1-2; 9 bases line up with TRBD1. V lost 1 base to trimming and J lost 6 bases; unmatched junction nucleotides: 9. CDR3 size: 16 residues. CDR1 and CDR2 from the germline V gene are KGHSH and LQKENI. CDR3 sequence reads: CASSPQNRGREDGYTF. The CDR3 nucleotides read TGTGCCAGCTCACCACAGAACAGGGGGCGCGAGGATGGCTACACCTTC. Filled out from reference TRBV18 and TRBJ1-2, the complete variable domain reads NAGVMQNPRHLVRRRGQEARLRCSPMKGHSHVYWYRQLPEEGLKFMVYLQKENIIDESGMPKERFSAEFPKEGPSILRIQQVVRGDSAAYFCASSPQNRGREDGYTFGSGTRLTVV.

The CDR3 reads CASSLIGNQPQHF. The CDR3 bases are TGTGCCAGCAGTTTAATCGGGAATCAGCCCCAGCATTTT. V is TRBV28 and J is TRBJ1-5, with D unresolved. V lost 2 bases to trimming and J lost 4 bases, with 6 bases between them. Germline assignment: CDR1 MDHEN and CDR2 SYDVKM. The CDR3 runs to 13 residues.